This TCR beta chain was sequenced during a study of T-cell memory formation after mild COVID-19. Study-wide background: There were largely donor-specific TCR clusters.

Trimming took 4 bases from V and 5 from J, leaving 8 bases between them. The germline CDR1 and CDR2 sequences are DFQATT and SNEGSKA (reference sequence). The CDR3 runs to 11 residues. TCRdb re-analysed the 5' RACE reads in MiXCR, keeping a single row per CDR3 protein. The repertoire consists of fewer than 700,000 distinct CDR3 sequences, with roughly 18% occurring once and the leading ten covering approximately 12%. The sample comprised PBMCs or a T cell subset sorted from them (not recorded which). The TCR originated in an adult woman who had mild COVID-19 (a few samples of this study predate the infection). Cell type and time point are not known. The chain uses TRBV20-1 and TRBJ2-5; D remains ambiguous. The CDR3 is CSAIPRETQYF. In nucleotides, the CDR3 is TGCAGTGCTATTCCCCGCGAGACCCAGTACTTC.